The clone carrying this TCR beta chain has just a few counts. Antigen: not known. The data stem from a study of naive and memory T cell subsets. Broader study findings: Possibly reflecting memory cells re-expressing CD45RA, a few larger clonotypes occurred in naive repertoires, especially CD8.

Trimming removed 0 bases from V and 4 bases from J; junction bases left unmatched: 6. CDR1 SGHDN and CDR2 FVKESK come from the germline V gene. The CDR3 length is 16 residues. Two oligonucleotides, mixed equimolar, formed the beta constant-region primer covering TRBC1 and TRBC2. Nested alpha and beta constant-region primers with the SP2 primer drove four PCR rounds on ligated cDNA. Using its own MiXCR run on the UMI-ligation and nested PCR reads, TCRdb lists one record per CDR3 protein. The sample lists 85,000 to 130,000 distinct CDR3 sequences, around 15% occurring once. This sequence originates from a human donor in good health. What was sequenced was naive CD8+ T cells from blood. V gene TRBV14 combines with J gene TRBJ2-1; TRBD2 matches at 7 bases. CDR3 protein: CASSQDPSGVYNEQFF. CDR3 bases: TGTGCCAGCAGCCAAGATCCTAGCGGAGTATACAATGAGCAGTTCTTC.